The rows below give T cell receptor beta chains drawn from one sample of a study of beta chain features in type 1 diabetes. Profiled with immunoSEQ multiplex PCR; TCRdb holds only in-frame clones, not every one. The table lists 250,000 to 300,000 clones, approximately 24% of them singletons. The material sequenced was naive CD4+ T cells from blood. The origin of the receptors is a woman in her twenties or thirties with type 1 diabetes. The CDR3 runs from the conserved cysteine through the conserved F or W. A D gene is named only where the DNA matches it firmly. The size field is filled for only some rows; it gives once, few, many or a size class.

V gene: TRBV7-9
D gene: .
clone size: few
J gene: TRBJ1-2
CDR3 DNA: TGTGCCAGCAGTTCGGGACAACCTTATGGCTACACCTTC
CDR3 protein: CASSSGQPYGYTF

V gene: TRBV19
D gene: TRBD2
clone size: .
J gene: TRBJ2-1
CDR3 DNA: TGTGCCAGTAGTATAGCGGGAGGGCCAGGCGATGAGCAGTTCTTC
CDR3 protein: CASSIAGGPGDEQFF

V gene: TRBV7-9
D gene: .
clone size: few
J gene: TRBJ2-7
CDR3 DNA: TGTGCCAGCAACCCGGACTGGGCCTACGAGCAGTACTTC
CDR3 protein: CASNPDWAYEQYF

V gene: TRBV5-4
D gene: TRBD1
clone size: .
J gene: TRBJ1-5
CDR3 DNA: TGTGCCAGCAGCGTACAGGGGGCTCGTCAGCCCCAGCATTTT
CDR3 protein: CASSVQGARQPQHF

V gene: TRBV9
D gene: .
clone size: .
J gene: TRBJ1-1
CDR3 DNA: TGTGCCAGCAGCATCACTCCTCTAGGCGCTGAAGCTTTCTTT
CDR3 protein: CASSITPLGAEAFF

V gene: TRBV6-5
D gene: .
clone size: .
J gene: TRBJ1-2
CDR3 DNA: TGTGCCAGCAGCACGGGAGCAGTTAACTATGGCTACACCTTC
CDR3 protein: CASSTGAVNYGYTF

V gene: TRBV11-1
D gene: .
clone size: few
J gene: TRBJ1-1
CDR3 DNA: TGTGCCAGCAGCTTAGGTCCCCCGACTGAAGCTTTCTTT
CDR3 protein: CASSLGPPTEAFF

V gene: TRBV16
D gene: .
clone size: .
J gene: TRBJ1-1
CDR3 DNA: TGTGCCAGCAGCCAAGACAGGTACGAAGCTTTCTTT
CDR3 protein: CASSQDRYEAFF

V gene: TRBV27
D gene: .
clone size: .
J gene: TRBJ1-5
CDR3 DNA: TGTGCCAGCAGTTTATTCCTAGATAGCAATCAGCCCCAGCATTTT
CDR3 protein: CASSLFLDSNQPQHF

V gene: TRBV30
D gene: TRBD2
clone size: .
J gene: TRBJ2-3
CDR3 DNA: TGTGCCTGGACGCGGGGACTAGCGCGGGATACAGATACGCAGTATTTT
CDR3 protein: CAWTRGLARDTDTQYF

V gene: TRBV29-1
D gene: TRBD1
clone size: .
J gene: TRBJ2-7
CDR3 DNA: TGCAGCGCACTGACAGGGGGCGAGTACGAGCAGTACTTC
CDR3 protein: CSALTGGEYEQYF

V gene: TRBV19
D gene: .
clone size: few
J gene: TRBJ1-5
CDR3 DNA: TGTGCCAGCTATGCGGGCGTGGGTCAGCCCCAGCATTTT
CDR3 protein: CASYAGVGQPQHF

V gene: TRBV30
D gene: TRBD2
clone size: few
J gene: TRBJ2-7
CDR3 DNA: TGTGCCTGGAGTCGAGCGGGAGCCCGCTCCTACGAGCAGTACTTC
CDR3 protein: CAWSRAGARSYEQYF

V gene: TRBV4-1
D gene: TRBD1
clone size: few
J gene: TRBJ2-3
CDR3 DNA: TGCGCCAGCAGCAACGCCGGGACAGGGGGCACAGATACGCAGTATTTT
CDR3 protein: CASSNAGTGGTDTQYF

V gene: TRBV4-1
D gene: TRBD1
clone size: .
J gene: TRBJ1-1
CDR3 DNA: TGCGCCAGCAGACTCTCCGGGACAGGGGGATCTGAAGCTTTCTTT
CDR3 protein: CASRLSGTGGSEAFF

V gene: TRBV29-1
D gene: TRBD1
clone size: .
J gene: TRBJ2-5
CDR3 DNA: TGCAGCTTCAGGGGGCTGCGGCAAGAGACCCAGTACTTC
CDR3 protein: CSFRGLRQETQYF

V gene: TRBV27
D gene: .
clone size: few
J gene: TRBJ1-2
CDR3 DNA: TGTGCCAGCAGTTTATCGATGCAGGGGTCTTACACCTTC
CDR3 protein: CASSLSMQGSYTF

V gene: TRBV9
D gene: TRBD1
clone size: .
J gene: TRBJ2-5
CDR3 DNA: TGTGCCAGCAGCCTCACGGGACAGAAAAAAGAGACCCAGTACTTC
CDR3 protein: CASSLTGQKKETQYF

V gene: TRBV9
D gene: TRBD2
clone size: few
J gene: TRBJ2-1
CDR3 DNA: TGTGCCAGCAGCGTTCGCGGGAGTTTCTCCTACAATGAGCAGTTCTTC
CDR3 protein: CASSVRGSFSYNEQFF

V gene: TRBV21-1
D gene: .
clone size: .
J gene: TRBJ2-7
CDR3 DNA: TGTGCCAGCAGCAAAGTGGCCAGCTCCTACGAGCAGTACTTC
CDR3 protein: CASSKVASSYEQYF

V gene: TRBV7-9
D gene: .
clone size: .
J gene: TRBJ2-6
CDR3 DNA: TGTGCCAGCCTAAGCTCTGGGGCCAACGTCCTGACTTTC
CDR3 protein: CASLSSGANVLTF

V gene: TRBV9
D gene: .
clone size: .
J gene: TRBJ2-2
CDR3 DNA: TGTGCCAGCAGCGTAGTATCCGTGAACACCGGGGAGCTGTTTTTT
CDR3 protein: CASSVVSVNTGELFF

V gene: TRBV10-3
D gene: .
clone size: few
J gene: TRBJ2-4
CDR3 DNA: TGTGCCATCAGTTTAGAAGCCAAAAACATTCAGTACTTC
CDR3 protein: CAISLEAKNIQYF

V gene: TRBV7-9
D gene: TRBD2
clone size: .
J gene: TRBJ2-1
CDR3 DNA: TGTGCCAGCAGCTTAAAGCGGGAGGGGTACAATGAGCAGTTCTTC
CDR3 protein: CASSLKREGYNEQFF

V gene: TRBV4-1
D gene: .
clone size: .
J gene: TRBJ1-1
CDR3 DNA: TGCGCCAGCAGCCAAGATAGCTTCCACACTGAAGCTTTCTTT
CDR3 protein: CASSQDSFHTEAFF

V gene: TRBV13
D gene: .
clone size: .
J gene: TRBJ1-5
CDR3 DNA: TGTGCCAGCAGCTCTTTTAATCAGCCCCAGCATTTT
CDR3 protein: CASSSFNQPQHF

V gene: TRBV7-8
D gene: .
clone size: few
J gene: TRBJ2-1
CDR3 DNA: TGTGCCAGCAGCTTAGTCACGATAGGGGGCTCCTACAATGAGCAGTTCTTC
CDR3 protein: CASSLVTIGGSYNEQFF

V gene: TRBV30
D gene: .
clone size: .
J gene: TRBJ2-2
CDR3 DNA: TGTGCCTGGAGTGTATACGGGGTAGGGTTGAACACCGGGGAGCTGTTTTTT
CDR3 protein: CAWSVYGVGLNTGELFF

V gene: TRBV15
D gene: .
clone size: .
J gene: TRBJ2-5
CDR3 DNA: TGTGCCACCAGCCGCGTTGGAGAGACCCAGTACTTC
CDR3 protein: CATSRVGETQYF

V gene: TRBV29-1
D gene: TRBD1
clone size: .
J gene: TRBJ2-7
CDR3 DNA: TGCAGCTTCAGCCCGGGACAGGGTTCCTACGAGCAGTACTTC
CDR3 protein: CSFSPGQGSYEQYF

V gene: TRBV7-8
D gene: TRBD2
clone size: few
J gene: TRBJ2-7
CDR3 DNA: TGTGCCGGAGCGACACTAGCGGACTACGAGCAGTACTTC
CDR3 protein: CAGATLADYEQYF

V gene: TRBV15
D gene: .
clone size: .
J gene: TRBJ1-2
CDR3 DNA: TGTGCCACCAGCACCTTCGGACAAACTAACTATGGCTACACCTTC
CDR3 protein: CATSTFGQTNYGYTF

V gene: TRBV9
D gene: .
clone size: .
J gene: TRBJ1-2
CDR3 DNA: TGTGCCAGCAGCGTAGTGGGCAGTGGAGGATATGGCTACACCTTC
CDR3 protein: CASSVVGSGGYGYTF

V gene: TRBV9
D gene: TRBD2
clone size: few
J gene: TRBJ2-5
CDR3 DNA: TGTGCCAGCAGCGGCGATAGCGGGAGACGAGAGACCCAGTACTTC
CDR3 protein: CASSGDSGRRETQYF

V gene: TRBV4-1
D gene: TRBD1
clone size: .
J gene: TRBJ1-1
CDR3 DNA: TGCGCCAGCAGCCATCCCGGGACAGGGAGCGCTTTCTTT
CDR3 protein: CASSHPGTGSAFF

V gene: TRBV23-1
D gene: .
clone size: few
J gene: TRBJ2-2
CDR3 DNA: TGCGCCAGCAGTCAATTCCCCCAGGGCAGGGAGAACACCGGGGAGCTGTTTTTT
CDR3 protein: CASSQFPQGRENTGELFF

V gene: TRBV7-9
D gene: TRBD1
clone size: .
J gene: TRBJ2-7
CDR3 DNA: TGTGCCAGCAGGGGCCGGGACAGGGGCCTAAAGCAGTACTTC
CDR3 protein: CASRGRDRGLKQYF

V gene: TRBV6-1
D gene: TRBD1
clone size: .
J gene: TRBJ1-2
CDR3 DNA: TGTGCCAGCAGGGAGACAGGGCGTTATGGCTACACCTTC
CDR3 protein: CASRETGRYGYTF

V gene: TRBV5-1
D gene: TRBD1
clone size: .
J gene: TRBJ2-2
CDR3 DNA: TGCGCCAGCAGCATTCGGACAGGGGCGAACACCGGGGAGCTGTTTTTT
CDR3 protein: CASSIRTGANTGELFF

V gene: TRBV30
D gene: TRBD1
clone size: few
J gene: TRBJ2-7
CDR3 DNA: TGTGCCTGGAGGGCGACAGGGGGCGAGCAGTACTTC
CDR3 protein: CAWRATGGEQYF

V gene: TRBV4-1
D gene: .
clone size: few
J gene: TRBJ1-5
CDR3 DNA: TGCGCCAGCAGCCAGTCCCCTCACGACTATAGCAATCAGCCCCAGCATTTT
CDR3 protein: CASSQSPHDYSNQPQHF

V gene: TRBV20-1
D gene: .
clone size: .
J gene: TRBJ2-1
CDR3 DNA: TGCAGTGCACCTACTAGACATGAGCAGTTCTTC
CDR3 protein: CSAPTRHEQFF

V gene: TRBV7-9
D gene: .
clone size: few
J gene: TRBJ1-2
CDR3 DNA: TGTGCCAGCAGCCCCAGGGAGGATGGCTACACCTTC
CDR3 protein: CASSPREDGYTF

V gene: TRBV30
D gene: TRBD1
clone size: .
J gene: TRBJ1-5
CDR3 DNA: TGTGCCTGGAGTGTACAGGGGGTGAGTCAGCCCCAGCATTTT
CDR3 protein: CAWSVQGVSQPQHF

V gene: TRBV30
D gene: .
clone size: few
J gene: TRBJ2-6
CDR3 DNA: TGTGCCTGGAGTGTCCAAAAGCCCTCTGGGGCCAACGTCCTGACTTTC
CDR3 protein: CAWSVQKPSGANVLTF

V gene: TRBV11-2
D gene: .
clone size: .
J gene: TRBJ2-3
CDR3 DNA: TGTGCCAGCAGCTCACAGGGCGTAGGGACAGATACGCAGTATTTT
CDR3 protein: CASSSQGVGTDTQYF

V gene: TRBV6-5
D gene: .
clone size: .
J gene: TRBJ2-5
CDR3 DNA: TGTGCCAGCAGTTCCACTAGCCGGGGAGCAGAGACCCAGTACTTC
CDR3 protein: CASSSTSRGAETQYF

V gene: TRBV11-2
D gene: .
clone size: once
J gene: TRBJ1-1
CDR3 DNA: TGTGCCAGCAGCTCCTCAGGGGTTACTGAAGCTTTCTTT
CDR3 protein: CASSSSGVTEAFF

V gene: TRBV5-1
D gene: TRBD2
clone size: few
J gene: TRBJ2-3
CDR3 DNA: TGCGCCAGCAGCCCAATCGGTGGGAGGGTCGAACACACAGATACGCAGTATTTT
CDR3 protein: CASSPIGGRVEHTDTQYF

V gene: TRBV28
D gene: .
clone size: .
J gene: TRBJ1-2
CDR3 DNA: TGTGCCAGCAGTTTAGACAGGTCGGGCTACACCTTC
CDR3 protein: CASSLDRSGYTF

V gene: TRBV6-5
D gene: .
clone size: .
J gene: TRBJ2-5
CDR3 DNA: TGTGCCAGCAGTTATGACATCGGAGAGACCCAGTACTTC
CDR3 protein: CASSYDIGETQYF

V gene: TRBV5-6
D gene: TRBD1
clone size: few
J gene: TRBJ2-7
CDR3 DNA: TGTGCCAGCAGCCTCCGGACAGGGACCTACGAGCAGTACTTC
CDR3 protein: CASSLRTGTYEQYF

V gene: TRBV4-1
D gene: .
clone size: .
J gene: TRBJ2-7
CDR3 DNA: TGCGCCAGCAGCCAGGGCCAAGACTACGAGCAGTACTTC
CDR3 protein: CASSQGQDYEQYF

V gene: TRBV19
D gene: TRBD2
clone size: few
J gene: TRBJ2-1
CDR3 DNA: TGTGCCAGTAGAACTGCGGGAGTCTCCTACAATGAGCAGTTCTTC
CDR3 protein: CASRTAGVSYNEQFF

V gene: TRBV19
D gene: TRBD1
clone size: few
J gene: TRBJ2-1
CDR3 DNA: TGTGCCAGTAGTATTTGGACAGGGGGCGAGCAGTTCTTC
CDR3 protein: CASSIWTGGEQFF

V gene: TRBV28
D gene: .
clone size: .
J gene: TRBJ1-2
CDR3 DNA: TGTGCCAGCAGCCGGGAGAGCTATGGCTACACCTTC
CDR3 protein: CASSRESYGYTF